One sample yielded the 30 T cell receptor beta chains listed below, sequenced in a study of memory CD4+ T cells and cytomegalovirus serostatus (dated by TCRdb to the late 2010s). Single viable CD3+CD4+CD8-CD45RO+ cells were sorted as memory CD4+ T cells on a FACSAria II. The library came from the immunoSEQ multiplex PCR assay. TCRdb retrieved this table from immuneACCESS and kept in-frame rearrangements only. Not all clones are present; in checked studies, unresolved V genes account for under half, and no reason is known for the remainder. This sample lists around 63,000 clones; over 70% were detected once. The top ten clones comprise over 0.4% of the sample. What was sequenced was memory CD4+ T cells from blood. These receptors originate from an adult in good health and CMV-seronegative. Some clones in this sample may be carry-over from other donors' samples.

This chain links TRBV19 with TRBJ1-5, with D tentatively TRBD1 (6 bases). V dropped 6 bases and J dropped 2 bases, with 14 bases sitting between them. Germline CDR1 reads LNHDA; CDR2 reads SQIVND (reference sequence). The CDR3 is made up of 15 amino acids. CDR3 loop: CASSITGSGNQPQHF. The CDR3, as DNA: TGTGCCAGTAGCATTACAGGGAGTGGCAATCAGCCCCAGCATTTT.

This sequence joins TRBV9 and TRBJ2-2, with 8 bases fitting TRBD2. J was trimmed by 3 bases and V by 2 bases; bases with no gene match: 9. The CDR3 runs to 17 residues. The germline V gene encodes CDR1 SGDLS and CDR2 YYNGEE. In nucleotides, the CDR3 is TGTGCCAGCAGCGTTGGTAGCGGGGCGAGGTACACCGGGGAGCTGTTTTTT. As protein: CASSVGSGARYTGELFF.

J is TRBJ2-1 and V is TRBV4-2, with TRBD1 matching 9 bases. After removal of 1 base from V and 4 bases from J, the junction contained 8 bases not matched to a gene. Germline V gene lookup returns CDR1 LGHNA and CDR2 YNFKEQ. This CDR3 region has 17 residues. DNA of the CDR3: TGTGCCAGCAGCCAAGTGAGCGAGACAGGGGGGTACAATGAGCAGTTCTTC. Its translation: CASSQVSETGGYNEQFF.

The V and J genes are TRBV20-1 and TRBJ2-5; no firm D call. Germline V gives CDR1 DFQATT, CDR2 SNEGSKA (reference sequence). The V and J ends lost 7 bases and 5 bases respectively, with 11 bases between them. The CDR3 has 11 residues. DNA for the CDR3: TGCAGTGTAGAGCGCATCGAGACCCAGTACTTC. It is translated as CSVERIETQYF.

J is TRBJ1-1 and V is TRBV5-6, with a tentative D call TRBD1 (5 bases). The germline gives CDR1 SGHDT, CDR2 YYEEEE. This CDR3 is built from 14 residues. Trimming took 0 bases from V and 3 from J, leaving 9 bases between them. The CDR3 loop reads CASSLGGLDTEAFF. The CDR3 nucleotides are TGTGCCAGCAGCTTGGGGGGCCTCGACACTGAAGCTTTCTTT. The variable domain in full, with the rest retrieved from reference TRBV5-6 and TRBJ1-1, is DAGVTQSPTHLIKTRGQQVTLRCSPKSGHDTVSWYQQALGQGPQFIFQYYEEEERQRGNFPDRFSGHQFPNYSSELNVNALLLGDSALYLCASSLGGLDTEAFFGQGTRLTVV.

The count of this clone is one. J is TRBJ1-4 and V is TRBV11-2; tentatively, D is TRBD1 (5 bases). Trimming cost V 5 bases and J 7 bases, with 20 bases left between them. CDR3 size: 16 residues. The V gene's germline CDR1 is SGHAT and CDR2 FQNNGV. The CDR3 DNA is TGTGCCAGCAGCCTTGCCGTAGGGGCCAGTTTTGAAAAACTGTTTTTT. Translating it yields CASSLAVGASFEKLFF.

This clone ranks as medium-sized. The chain uses TRBV2 and TRBJ1-1, with 7 bases lining up with TRBD1. The CDR3 is 14 amino acids. Germline CDR1 SNHLY, CDR2 FYNNEI. Germline trimming cut 5 bases from V and 5 bases from J; bases unmatched to any gene: 8. This CDR3 reads CASSRQGRETEAFF. CDR3 DNA sequence: TGTGCCAGCAGTCGACAGGGAAGGGAGACTGAAGCTTTCTTT.

The chain employs TRBV19 and TRBJ2-7; maybe TRBD2 (5 bases). This CDR3 region has 15 residues. Germline V gene data show CDR1 as LNHDA and CDR2 as SQIVND (reference sequence). The V end was cut by 4 bases, the J end by 0 bases, with 13 bases between. The DNA for the CDR3 is TGTGCCAGTAGTACTAGCTACACGAGCTCCTACGAGCAGTACTTC. Translating it yields CASSTSYTSSYEQYF.

The rearrangement joins TRBV7-8 to TRBJ2-3; 7 bases match TRBD2. CDR1 and CDR2 from the germline V gene are SGHVS and FQNEAQ. The CDR3 has 13 amino acids. The trim removed 8 bases at V and 1 base at J, leaving 3 bases unmatched. The DNA for the CDR3 is TGTGCCAGCGGGACTATGGGCACAGATACGCAGTATTTT. Protein sequence: CASGTMGTDTQYF. The entire variable domain, with the rest obtained from reference TRBV7-8 and TRBJ2-3, is as follows: GAGVSQSPRYKVAKRGQDVALRCDPISGHVSLFWYQQALGQGPEFLTYFQNEAQLDKSGLPSDRFFAERPEGSVSTLKIQRTQQEDSAVYLCASGTMGTDTQYFGPGTRLTVL.

V gene TRBV5-4 combines with J gene TRBJ2-5, with TRBD2 identical over 10 bases. Looked up from germline, CDR1 is SGHNT and CDR2 is YYREEE (reference sequence). Losses at the gene ends were 4 bases for V and 2 bases for J; bases not matched to a gene: 8. The CDR3 has 16 residues. CDR3 in amino acids: CASSPSSGSDQETQYF. CDR3 coding DNA: TGTGCCAGCAGCCCCTCTAGCGGGAGCGATCAAGAGACCCAGTACTTC.

The chain has TRBV5-6 and TRBJ1-1; a weak D match, TRBD1 (6 bases). The CDR3 runs to 15 residues. Per the germline V gene, CDR1 is SGHDT and CDR2 is YYEEEE. V lost 0 bases and J 6 bases, leaving 15 bases between the germline ends. CDR3 sequence: CASSLGLLGGSEAFF. As DNA, the CDR3 is TGTGCCAGCAGCTTGGGACTCCTGGGGGGCTCTGAAGCTTTCTTT.

The chain uses TRBV5-1 and TRBJ2-1; 10 bases align to TRBD1. Germline CDR1 SGHRS, CDR2 YFSETQ. V shed 2 bases and J 2 bases; nucleotides not matched to a gene: 4. The CDR3 loop spans 16 amino acids. The CDR3 is CASSFQGQGAYNEQFF. The CDR3, as DNA: TGCGCCAGCAGCTTTCAAGGACAGGGGGCCTACAATGAGCAGTTCTTC.

The chain couples TRBV2 to TRBJ1-6, with D maybe TRBD1 (6 bases). V was cut by 8 bases and J by 0 bases, with 17 bases left in between. The CDR3 is 17 residues long. Germline CDR1 SNHLY, CDR2 FYNNEI. CDR3 nucleotide sequence: TGTGCCAGCCGGAAACTGGGACAACGCTCCTATAATTCACCCCTCCACTTT. This encodes CASRKLGQRSYNSPLHF.

The chain joins TRBV29-1 to TRBJ1-2; perhaps TRBD1 as D (5 bases). CDR1 and CDR2 from the germline V gene are SQVTM and ANQGSEA. CDR3 length: 13 amino acids. The V end lost 5 bases, the J end lost 4 bases, and 14 bases lay between the germline ends. CDR3 residues: CSVLGGKSYGYTF. The DNA of the CDR3 is TGCAGCGTTCTGGGGGGAAAGAGCTATGGCTACACCTTC.

This clone has a handful of counts. The chain joins TRBV28 to TRBJ1-5, with D tentatively TRBD1 (5 bases). The germline CDR1 and CDR2 sequences are MDHEN and SYDVKM. V was pared by 4 bases and J by 5 bases, with 12 bases between. The CDR3 is 14 residues long. The CDR3 region has the DNA TGTGCCAGCAGTTCCCGGGACGGTTATCAGCCCCAGCATTTT. Residues: CASSSRDGYQPQHF.

This chain uses TRBV4-3 with TRBJ1-4, with 7 bases that match TRBD1. J was trimmed by 5 bases and V by 1 base; bases with no gene match: 16. This CDR3 spans 19 amino acids. From germline, CDR1 is LGHNA and CDR2 YSLEER. The DNA for the CDR3 is TGCGCCAGCAGCCAAGGGGGACAGTTCCTCTCTTCTCCAAATGAAAAACTGTTTTTT. Translating it yields CASSQGGQFLSSPNEKLFF.

This rearrangement joins TRBV6-6 to TRBJ2-7; D not resolved. The CDR3 is 13 amino acids. CDR1 is MNHNY and CDR2 is SVGAGI in the germline V gene (reference sequence). The ends were cut back, 7 bases at V and 0 bases at J, with 10 bases in the middle. The CDR3 DNA reads TGTGCCAGCACCCACTTAAGCTCCTACGAGCAGTACTTC. Amino acid sequence: CASTHLSSYEQYF.

The chain uses TRBV30 and TRBJ2-6, with a tentative D call TRBD2 (5 bases). CDR1 is GTSNPN, CDR2 SVGIG, per germline (reference sequence). The CDR3 consists of 20 residues. The ends were cut back, 3 bases at V and 0 bases at J, with 24 bases in the middle. CDR3: CAWRSWRVPLSSSGANVLTF. CDR3 in DNA: TGTGCCTGGAGGTCTTGGCGGGTACCGCTCTCGAGCTCTGGGGCCAACGTCCTGACTTTC.

This clone has just one count. This chain connects TRBV5-1 to TRBJ1-2, with a weak D call TRBD1 (6 bases). CDR3 length: 16 amino acids. The V end lost 4 bases, the J end lost 0 bases, and 16 bases lay between the germline ends. CDR1 and CDR2 (germline): SGHRS, YFSETQ. In DNA form, the CDR3 reads TGCGCCAGCAGCGGAAGAGACAGGAGAGCTAACTATGGCTACACCTTC. Its translation is CASSGRDRRANYGYTF.

The count of this clone is one. The chain uses TRBV6-1 and TRBJ2-5, with 7 bases lining up with TRBD1. There are 15 residues in the CDR3. Germline CDR1 and CDR2: MNHNS and SASEGT. The J segment lost 0 bases and the V segment lost 6 bases, leaving 7 bases of the junction unmatched. The CDR3 bases are TGTGCCAGCAGGAGGGACAGTCCTTACCAAGAGACCCAGTACTTC. This encodes CASRRDSPYQETQYF.

The chain employs TRBV11-2 and TRBJ2-3, with a possible D match to TRBD2 (6 bases). Germline V gene sequence: CDR1 SGHAT, CDR2 FQNNGV. CDR3 length: 15 residues. Between the trimmed V and J ends, which lost 0 bases and 2 bases, there was a span of 9 bases. This chain's CDR3 is CASSLDREPTDTQYF. The CDR3 nucleotides are TGTGCCAGCAGCTTAGACCGGGAGCCCACAGATACGCAGTATTTT.

This rearrangement joins TRBV28 to TRBJ1-1; the D is unclear. With 5 bases removed from V and 4 bases from J, the gap between germline ends came to 17 bases. The germline V gene encodes CDR1 MDHEN and CDR2 SYDVKM. This CDR3 contains 15 residues. The CDR3 protein is CASSAPTSGPTEAFF. Written as DNA, the CDR3 is TGTGCCAGCAGTGCCCCGACATCAGGTCCCACTGAAGCTTTCTTT. Based on the CDR3 plus reference TRBV28 and TRBJ1-1, the full variable domain is DVKVTQSSRYLVKRTGEKVFLECVQDMDHENMFWYRQDPGLGLRLIYFSYDVKMKEKGDIPEGYSVSREKKERFSLILESASTNQTSMYLCASSAPTSGPTEAFFGQGTRLTVV.

The chain couples TRBV5-4 to TRBJ2-5; D gene ambiguous. The CDR3 is 14 residues long. Germline CDR1 SGHNT, CDR2 YYREEE (reference sequence). The germline V and J ends were trimmed by 4 bases and 2 bases, with 12 bases remaining between them. The CDR3 sequence: CASSPRRRQETQYF. CDR3 nucleotides: TGTGCCAGCAGCCCCCGCCGACGGCAAGAGACCCAGTACTTC.

This chain uses TRBV6-5 with TRBJ1-2, with D perhaps TRBD1 (5 bases). V was trimmed by 0 bases and J by 5 bases, leaving 13 bases between them. The CDR3 is made up of 15 amino acids. The germline V gene encodes CDR1 MNHEY and CDR2 SVGAGI. In nucleotides, the CDR3 is TGTGCCAGCAGTTACTCCGGCGTCAGGGAGTATGGCTACACCTTC. It translates to CASSYSGVREYGYTF.

The genes are TRBV18 and TRBJ1-1; a possible D gene is TRBD1 (5 bases). Per the germline V gene, CDR1 is KGHSH and CDR2 is LQKENI. The CDR3 has 13 amino acids. The V end lost 2 bases, the J end lost 1 base, and 5 bases lay between the germline ends. CDR3 bases: TGTGCCAGCTCACCAGGACAGAACACTGAAGCTTTCTTT. Translation gives CASSPGQNTEAFF.

The genes are TRBV6-6 and TRBJ2-5, with TRBD2 matching 14 bases. V trimming: 6 bases; J trimming: 7 bases; junction bases outside the gene matches: 10. This CDR3 is 16 amino acids long. From germline, CDR1 is MNHNY and CDR2 SVGAGI (reference sequence). The CDR3 bases are TGTGCCAGCAGCCCCAGACTAGCGGGGGGGCGGGTGACCCAGTACTTC. Residues: CASSPRLAGGRVTQYF.

V gene TRBV5-4 combines with J gene TRBJ1-3; D gene uncertain. Deletions cut 1 base from V and 4 bases from J, with 12 bases between. Germline CDR1 SGHNT, CDR2 YYREEE (reference sequence). There are 15 residues in the CDR3. The CDR3 coding sequence is TGTGCCAGCAGCTTGACTACCCAGGAAGGAAACACCATATATTTT. Translated: CASSLTTQEGNTIYF.

V usage is TRBV5-1 and J usage is TRBJ1-1; D gene ambiguous. This CDR3 is 13 amino acids long. Germline V gives CDR1 SGHRS, CDR2 YFSETQ. V gave up 5 bases and J gave up 0 bases, with 8 bases separating them. CDR3: CASRTRLNTEAFF. The CDR3 DNA reads TGCGCCAGCAGAACCCGACTGAACACTGAAGCTTTCTTT.

This clone has just one count. The chain employs TRBV4-3 and TRBJ1-1; 8 bases match TRBD1. Losses at the gene ends were 2 bases for V and 1 base for J; bases not matched to a gene: 3. The CDR3 consists of 15 residues. Germline assignment: CDR1 LGHNA and CDR2 YSLEER. For the CDR3, the DNA is TGCGCCAGCAGCCAAATTGGACAGGGGAACACTGAAGCTTTCTTT. Translated, it gives CASSQIGQGNTEAFF.

The V call is TRBV30, the J call TRBJ2-2; D is perhaps TRBD2 (5 bases). The CDR3 is made up of 13 amino acids. V lost 0 bases and J lost 5, with 7 bases in between. CDR1 and CDR2 from the germline V gene are GTSNPN and SVGIG (reference sequence). The CDR3 nucleotides read TGTGCCTGGAGTGTAAGGAGGACCGGGGAGCTGTTTTTT. This gives the protein CAWSVRRTGELFF.